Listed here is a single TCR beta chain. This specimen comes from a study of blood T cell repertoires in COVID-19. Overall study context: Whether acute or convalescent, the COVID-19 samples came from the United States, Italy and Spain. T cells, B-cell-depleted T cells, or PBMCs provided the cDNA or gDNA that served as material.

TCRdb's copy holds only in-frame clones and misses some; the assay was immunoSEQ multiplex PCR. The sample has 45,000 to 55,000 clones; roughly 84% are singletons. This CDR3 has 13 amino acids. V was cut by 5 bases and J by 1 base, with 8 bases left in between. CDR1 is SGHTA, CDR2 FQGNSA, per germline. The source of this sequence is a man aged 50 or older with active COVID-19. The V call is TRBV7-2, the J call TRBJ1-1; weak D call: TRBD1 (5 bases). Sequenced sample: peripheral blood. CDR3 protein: CASSRTGNTEAFF. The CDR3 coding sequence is TGTGCCAGCAGCCGAACAGGGAACACTGAAGCTTTCTTT. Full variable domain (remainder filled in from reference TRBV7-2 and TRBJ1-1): GAGVSQSPSNKVTEKGKDVELRCDPISGHTALYWYRQSLGQGLEFLIYFQGNSAPDKSGLPSDRFSAERTGGSVSTLTIQRTQQEDSAVYLCASSRTGNTEAFFGQGTRLTVV.